This T cell receptor (beta chain) was found in a study of control samples from healthy donors and cancer patients. Repertoires were generated with immunoSEQ multiplex PCR, while TCRdb's copy carries only in-frame clones and drops some. The sample gives roughly 130,000 clones, more than 70% of which show up once; 3.2% is in the top ten. This CDR3 is 11 amino acids long. Per the germline V gene, CDR1 is SNHLY and CDR2 is FYNNEI. V was cut by 6 bases and J by 6 bases, with 3 bases left in between. The chain uses TRBV2 and TRBJ1-6; no reliable D call. Sequencing was performed on blood. The TCR sequence derives from a man aged 45-60 years in good health. The CDR3 region is CASSLNSPLHF. The DNA of the CDR3 is TGTGCCAGCAGCCTTAATTCACCCCTCCACTTT.